These 2 T cell receptor beta chains were sequenced from one sample in a study of Graves' ophthalmopathy and Graves' hyperthyroidism. The authors amplified TCR beta CDR3 regions, and they did so from RNA transcripts for repertoire sequencing. The library came from an HTBI-primed first-round RT-PCR and a second-round multiplex PCR. TCRdb called the multiplex PCR reads again in MiXCR, with one record for every CDR3 protein. The sample yields 740,000 or so distinct CDR3 sequences, roughly 40% seen once. Sequenced input: peripheral blood. These receptor sequences come from an adult man with Graves' ophthalmopathy.

This clonotype was picked up many times. One end of the junction is discordant with germline, which a read error may explain. This sequence joins TRBV24-1 and TRBJ1-5; weak D call: TRBD1 (5 bases). The CDR3 has 13 amino acids. In germline, CDR1 is KGHDR, CDR2 SFDVKD. The CDR3 sequence: CASSYQRQQPQHF. The CDR3 bases are TGTGCCAGCAGTTACCAGCGACAGCAGCCCCAGCATTTT.

This chain joins TRBV29-1 and TRBJ2-5, with D tentatively TRBD1 (5 bases). V gave up 5 bases and J gave up 9 bases, with 28 bases separating them. The germline gives CDR1 SQVTM, CDR2 ANQGSEA. This CDR3 has 16 amino acids. The CDR3 reads CSVQGRVQSLNQPQYF. The CDR3 DNA sequence: TGCAGCGTTCAGGGCAGGGTTCAGAGCCTGAATCAGCCCCAGTACTTC.